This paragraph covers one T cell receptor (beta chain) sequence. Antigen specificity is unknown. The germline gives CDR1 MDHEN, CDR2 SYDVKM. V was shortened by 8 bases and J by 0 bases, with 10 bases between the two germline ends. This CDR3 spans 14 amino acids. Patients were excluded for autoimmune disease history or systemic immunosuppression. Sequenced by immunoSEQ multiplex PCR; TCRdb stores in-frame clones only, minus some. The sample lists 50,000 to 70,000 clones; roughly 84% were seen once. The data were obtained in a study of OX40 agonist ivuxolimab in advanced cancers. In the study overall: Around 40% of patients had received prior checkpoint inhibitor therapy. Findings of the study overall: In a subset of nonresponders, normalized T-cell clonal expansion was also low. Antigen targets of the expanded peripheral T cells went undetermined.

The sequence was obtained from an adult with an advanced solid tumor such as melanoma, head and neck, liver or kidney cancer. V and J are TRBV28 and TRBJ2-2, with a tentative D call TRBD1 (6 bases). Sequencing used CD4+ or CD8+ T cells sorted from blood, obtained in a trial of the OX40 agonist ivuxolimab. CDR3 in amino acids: CASGGQSNTGELFF. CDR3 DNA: TGTGCCAGCGGGGGCCAGTCGAACACCGGGGAGCTGTTTTTT.